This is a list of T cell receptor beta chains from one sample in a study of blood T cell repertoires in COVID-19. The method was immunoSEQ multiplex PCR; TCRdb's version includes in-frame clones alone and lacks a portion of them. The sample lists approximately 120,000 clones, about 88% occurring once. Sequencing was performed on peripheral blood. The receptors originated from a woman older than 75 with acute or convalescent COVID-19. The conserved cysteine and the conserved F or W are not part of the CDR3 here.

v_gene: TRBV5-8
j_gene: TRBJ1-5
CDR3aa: ASSLTRGRGQPQH

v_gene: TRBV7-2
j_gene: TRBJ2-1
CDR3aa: ASSLDGAGRNNEQF

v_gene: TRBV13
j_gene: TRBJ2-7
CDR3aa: ASSYTSGRYEQY

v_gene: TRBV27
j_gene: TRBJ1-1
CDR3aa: ASSLWADMNTEAF

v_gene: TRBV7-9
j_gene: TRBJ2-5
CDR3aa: ASSFDSLRTQY

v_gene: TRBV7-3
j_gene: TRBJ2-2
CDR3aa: ASSFGPSGDGSGELF

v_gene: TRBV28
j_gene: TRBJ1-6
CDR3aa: ASSSPPGQDNSPLH

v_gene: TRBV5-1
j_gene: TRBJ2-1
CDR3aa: ASSLSGAYEQF

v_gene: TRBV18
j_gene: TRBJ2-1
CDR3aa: ASSLGLAGELANEQF

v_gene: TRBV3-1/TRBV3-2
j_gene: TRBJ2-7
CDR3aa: ASSLTTGPGGRAHEQY

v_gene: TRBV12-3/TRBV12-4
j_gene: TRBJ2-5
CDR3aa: ASSLGTQETQY

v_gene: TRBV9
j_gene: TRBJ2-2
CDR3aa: ASSISGTSTGELF

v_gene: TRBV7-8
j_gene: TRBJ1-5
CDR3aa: ASSWGQGNQPQH

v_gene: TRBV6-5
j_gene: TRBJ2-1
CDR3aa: ASSYGDREVNEQF

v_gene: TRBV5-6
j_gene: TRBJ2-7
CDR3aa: ASSLLRRSTYEQY

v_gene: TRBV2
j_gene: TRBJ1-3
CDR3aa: AGSGSGNTIY

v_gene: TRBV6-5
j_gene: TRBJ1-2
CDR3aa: ASYDSRSYGYT

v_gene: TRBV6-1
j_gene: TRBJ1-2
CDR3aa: ASSEADNRGKGYT

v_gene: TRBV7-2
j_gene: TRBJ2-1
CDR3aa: ASSSDYYNEQF

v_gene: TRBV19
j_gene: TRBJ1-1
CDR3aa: ASSDRGDTEAF

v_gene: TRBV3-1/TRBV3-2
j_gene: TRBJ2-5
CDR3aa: ASSQVASGGATQETQY

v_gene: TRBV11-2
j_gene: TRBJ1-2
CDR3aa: ASSLRQGAGGYT

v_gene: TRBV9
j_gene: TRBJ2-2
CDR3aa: ASSARGSGANTGELF

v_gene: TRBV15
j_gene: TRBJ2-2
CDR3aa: ATSRGSGETGELF

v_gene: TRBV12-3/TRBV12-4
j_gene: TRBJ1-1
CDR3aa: ASSLQGNTEAF

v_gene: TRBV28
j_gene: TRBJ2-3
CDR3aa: ASSLWGATDTQY

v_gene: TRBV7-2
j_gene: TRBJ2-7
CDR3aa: ASSFGQGAPPEQY

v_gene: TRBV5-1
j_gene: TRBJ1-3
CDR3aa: ASSLGQVSGNTIY

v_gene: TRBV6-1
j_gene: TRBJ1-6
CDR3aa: ASSEVLPLRGNSPLH

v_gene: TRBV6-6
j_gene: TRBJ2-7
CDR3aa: ASSRDRVYEQY

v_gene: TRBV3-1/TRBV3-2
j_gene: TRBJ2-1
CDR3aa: ASTEEKGRSSYNEQF

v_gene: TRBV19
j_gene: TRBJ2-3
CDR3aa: ASSIWGGGLDTQY